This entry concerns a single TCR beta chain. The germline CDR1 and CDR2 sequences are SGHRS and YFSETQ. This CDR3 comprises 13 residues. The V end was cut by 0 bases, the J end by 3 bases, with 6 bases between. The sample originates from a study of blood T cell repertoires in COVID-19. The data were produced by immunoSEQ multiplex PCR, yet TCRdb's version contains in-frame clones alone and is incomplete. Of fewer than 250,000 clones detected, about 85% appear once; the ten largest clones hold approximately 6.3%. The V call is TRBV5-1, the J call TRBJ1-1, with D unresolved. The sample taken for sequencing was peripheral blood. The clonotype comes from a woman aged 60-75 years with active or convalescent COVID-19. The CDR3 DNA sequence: TGCGCCAGCAGCTTGGATTCGGACACTGAAGCTTTCTTT. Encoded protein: CASSLDSDTEAFF.